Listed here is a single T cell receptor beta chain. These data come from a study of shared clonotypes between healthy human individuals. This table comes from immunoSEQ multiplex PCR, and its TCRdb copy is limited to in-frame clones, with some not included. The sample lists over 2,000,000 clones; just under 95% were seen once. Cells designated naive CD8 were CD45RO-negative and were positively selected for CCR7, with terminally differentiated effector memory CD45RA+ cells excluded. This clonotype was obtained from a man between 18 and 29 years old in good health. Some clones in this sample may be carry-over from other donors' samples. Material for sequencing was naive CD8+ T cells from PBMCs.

CDR3 coding DNA: TGTGCCAGCAGCTCTCTGGGGGTCGGGGAGCTGTTTTTT. Protein: CASSSLGVGELFF. The J gene is TRBJ2-2, the V gene TRBV7-9, with D perhaps TRBD1 or TRBD2 (5 bases each). The CDR3 consists of 13 residues. Germline V gene sequence: CDR1 SEHNR, CDR2 FQNEAQ (reference sequence). V was pared by 4 bases and J by 7 bases, with 10 bases between.